Shown below are 22 T cell receptor beta chains from a single sample sequenced in a study of T cell responses to AZD1222 COVID-19 vaccine. Repertoires were generated with immunoSEQ multiplex PCR, while TCRdb's copy carries only in-frame clones and drops some. The repertoire holds about 39,000 clones, with 88% as singletons. The specimen comprised peripheral blood, sampled 28 days after the second dose of the MenACWY control vaccine. The receptors were sampled from an adult who received the MenACWY meningococcal vaccine as a control.

This chain joins TRBV4-2 and TRBJ2-3; no definite D call. Per the germline V gene, CDR1 is LGHNA and CDR2 is YNFKEQ. The CDR3 spans 16 residues. V was cut by 0 bases and J by 3 bases, with 13 bases left in between. CDR3 amino acids: CASSQDVGIVTDTQYF. For the CDR3, the DNA is TGTGCCAGCAGCCAAGACGTGGGGATAGTAACAGATACGCAGTATTTT.

This clone was detected once. V usage is TRBV7-2 and J usage is TRBJ2-3, with TRBD2 matching over 8 bases. The CDR3 consists of 14 residues. Germline V CDR1 and CDR2: SGHTA, FQGNSA. The V segment lost 5 bases and the J segment 11 bases; nucleotides outside the gene matches: 12. The CDR3 loop reads CASSPHGGDIMQYF. DNA of the CDR3: TGTGCCAGCAGCCCCCACGGGGGGGACATAATGCAGTATTTT.

The gene calls are TRBV5-1 and TRBJ1-2; D may be TRBD1 (6 bases). The length of the CDR3 is 16 residues. Trimming pared 4 bases from V and 3 bases from J, leaving 19 bases between. Germline V gene data show CDR1 as SGHRS and CDR2 as YFSETQ. CDR3 in DNA: TGCGCCAGCAGCCCCGGGACGGGACAAGGACACTATGGCTACACCTTC. This encodes CASSPGTGQGHYGYTF.

The chain carries TRBV5-6 and TRBJ1-2, with a tentative D call TRBD1 (5 bases). CDR3 size: 15 residues. V was shortened by 4 bases and J by 8 bases, with 21 bases between the two germline ends. CDR1 SGHDT and CDR2 YYEEEE come from the germline V gene. The CDR3 coding sequence is TGTGCCAGCAGCGTTCGGGACGGCCGTTTGGGCGGCTACACCTTC. As protein: CASSVRDGRLGGYTF.

The chain couples TRBV10-1 to TRBJ1-6; no firm D call. CDR3 size: 13 residues. Between the trimmed V and J ends, which lost 1 base and 9 bases, there was a span of 7 bases. From germline, CDR1 is WNHNN and CDR2 SYGVQD (reference sequence). CDR3 bases: TGCGCCAGCAGTGAGTGGCCGGGTTCACCCCTCCACTTT. Protein: CASSEWPGSPLHF.

The chain joins TRBV29-1 to TRBJ1-1, with D unresolved. Germline V lookup: CDR1 SQVTM, CDR2 ANQGSEA. Trimming left V 6 bases short and J 1 base short, with 12 bases between. This CDR3 has 13 residues. The CDR3 loop is CSVAEPGNTEAFF. CDR3 in DNA: TGCAGCGTAGCGGAGCCGGGGAACACTGAAGCTTTCTTT.

This clone has a single count. V gene TRBV11-2 combines with J gene TRBJ2-5; D is perhaps TRBD1 or TRBD2 (6 bases each). The CDR3 contains 15 residues. CDR1 is SGHAT, CDR2 FQNNGV, per germline. V lost 8 bases and J lost 2, with 18 bases in between. CDR3 residues: CASRLGGLSQETQYF. CDR3 coding DNA: TGTGCCAGCCGACTTGGGGGGCTATCACAAGAGACCCAGTACTTC.

The CDR3 protein is CASSPPSGLVYGYTF. In nucleotides, the CDR3 is TGTGCCAGCAGCCCTCCGTCGGGACTTGTGTATGGCTACACCTTC. The gene calls are TRBV3-1 (or the pseudogene TRBV3-2) and TRBJ1-2, with D possibly TRBD1 on 5 matching bases. This CDR3 comprises 15 residues. Germline assignment: CDR1 LGHDT and CDR2 YNNKEL (reference sequence). Deletions cut 4 bases from V and 5 bases from J, with 17 bases between.

Only a few counts were recorded for this clone. This rearrangement joins TRBV9 to TRBJ2-2; 10 bases are a match to TRBD1. V gave up 4 bases and J gave up 5 bases; unmatched junction bases: 8. This CDR3 has 16 amino acids. CDR1 is SGDLS and CDR2 is YYNGEE in the germline V gene. Here the CDR3 reads CASSFTTGGLTGELFF. The DNA for the CDR3 is TGTGCCAGCAGCTTCACGACAGGGGGCCTTACCGGGGAGCTGTTTTTT.

CDR3 coding DNA: TGCGCCAGCAGCCCATACCGGGACAGGACAACCGGGGAGCTGTTTTTT. Amino acids: CASSPYRDRTTGELFF. The rearrangement uses TRBV5-1 and TRBJ2-2, with TRBD1 matching 8 bases. Germline V lookup: CDR1 SGHRS, CDR2 YFSETQ. There are 16 residues in the CDR3. Trimming took 4 bases from V and 5 from J; bases not matched to a gene: 10. Full variable domain (remainder filled in from reference TRBV5-1 and TRBJ2-2): KAGVTQTPRYLIKTRGQQVTLSCSPISGHRSVSWYQQTPGQGLQFLFEYFSETQRNKGNFPGRFSGRQFSNSRSEMNVSTLELGDSALYLCASSPYRDRTTGELFFGEGSRLTVL.

This clone was counted a single time. V and J are TRBV5-1 and TRBJ2-3; D is tentatively TRBD1 or TRBD2 (6 bases each). This CDR3 has 15 residues. V lost 2 bases and J lost 4, with 14 bases in between. Germline-derived CDR1 and CDR2 are SGHRS and YFSETQ. As DNA, the CDR3 is TGCGCCAGCAGCTTCGGCACAGGGAGGCCAGATACGCAGTATTTT. It translates to CASSFGTGRPDTQYF.

This chain links TRBV3-1 (or the pseudogene TRBV3-2) with TRBJ2-2; 11 bases line up with TRBD2. This CDR3 spans 17 amino acids. With V trimmed by 4 bases and J by 6 bases, 10 bases remained unmatched. Germline-derived CDR1 and CDR2 are LGHDT and YNNKEL (reference sequence). The CDR3 loop reads CASSRYSGTSGSGELFF. The DNA for the CDR3 is TGTGCCAGCAGCCGTTACTCCGGGACTAGCGGATCCGGGGAGCTGTTTTTT.

This chain links TRBV28 with TRBJ1-5; D is uncertain. The CDR3 consists of 12 residues. Germline CDR1 reads MDHEN; CDR2 reads SYDVKM. Deletions cut 4 bases from V and 2 bases from J, with 3 bases between. CDR3 sequence: CASSSGNQPQHF. DNA for the CDR3: TGTGCCAGCAGTTCGGGCAATCAGCCCCAGCATTTT.

The V gene is TRBV5-1, the J gene TRBJ2-1; possibly TRBD2 for D (6 bases). CDR1 is SGHRS, CDR2 YFSETQ, per germline. Trimming cost V 4 bases and J 2 bases, with 19 bases left between them. This CDR3 is built from 17 residues. The CDR3 DNA reads as TGCGCCAGCAGCCCGATCGGAGGGCTACCTACCTACAATGAGCAGTTCTTC. Translated, it gives CASSPIGGLPTYNEQFF.

This clone appeared a single time. The chain uses TRBV5-1 and TRBJ2-1; 10 bases line up with TRBD2. The germline V gene has CDR1 SGHRS and CDR2 YFSETQ. Losses at the gene ends were 4 bases for V and 16 bases for J; bases not matched to a gene: 8. The CDR3 consists of 12 residues. The CDR3 DNA reads as TGCGCCAGCAGCCGGATCGGGACTAGCGTCTTCTTC. As protein: CASSRIGTSVFF. The whole variable domain, remainder taken from reference TRBV5-1 and TRBJ2-1, is KAGVTQTPRYLIKTRGQQVTLSCSPISGHRSVSWYQQTPGQGLQFLFEYFSETQRNKGNFPGRFSGRQFSNSRSEMNVSTLELGDSALYLCASSRIGTSVFFGPGTRLTVL.

The chain combines TRBV28 with TRBJ2-7; no clear D. The V gene's germline CDR1 is MDHEN and CDR2 SYDVKM. The CDR3 is 11 residues long. Deletions cut 8 bases from V and 2 bases from J, with 7 bases between. CDR3 nucleotides: TGTGCCAGCGGTCCGGCCTACGAGCAGTACTTC. Protein sequence: CASGPAYEQYF.

The V call is TRBV19, the J call TRBJ2-1; 7 bases match TRBD1. CDR3 length: 15 residues. The V gene's germline CDR1 is LNHDA and CDR2 SQIVND (reference sequence). J lost 2 bases, V lost 6 bases, and 7 bases had no gene match. As DNA, the CDR3 is TGTGCCAGTAGGCGGCAGGGGGTGGCCTACAATGAGCAGTTCTTC. Amino acids: CASRRQGVAYNEQFF.

V gene TRBV28 combines with J gene TRBJ1-3; D gene uncertain. The V gene lost 3 bases and the J gene lost 0 bases, with 6 bases spanning the gap. Germline CDR1 is MDHEN and CDR2 is SYDVKM. The CDR3 runs to 14 residues. The CDR3 nucleotides are TGTGCCAGCAGTTTTGGAATCTCTGGAAACACCATATATTTT. Protein sequence: CASSFGISGNTIYF.

This chain connects TRBV5-1 to TRBJ1-2; tentative D call: TRBD1 (5 bases). There are 14 residues in the CDR3. Trimming shortened V by 3 bases and J by 2 bases, and 11 bases separated the two germline ends. CDR1 and CDR2 (germline): SGHRS, YFSETQ. CDR3 coding DNA: TGCGCCAGCAGCTCCGGGACGGCAAACTATGGCTACACCTTC. Translated, it gives CASSSGTANYGYTF.

This clone was seen a single time. J is TRBJ1-2 and V is TRBV4-2; TRBD1 matches at 7 bases. The CDR3 is 15 residues long. CDR1 and CDR2 from the germline V gene are LGHNA and YNFKEQ. Unmatched junction bases numbered 9, after V lost 5 bases and J lost 3 bases. The CDR3 DNA reads as TGTGCCAGCAGCGTAATTACAACAGGGGACTATGGCTACACCTTC. Residues: CASSVITTGDYGYTF.

The rearrangement joins TRBV28 to TRBJ1-5; D remains ambiguous. Trimming cost V 8 bases and J 1 base, with 12 bases left between them. This CDR3 comprises 14 residues. Germline V gene lookup returns CDR1 MDHEN and CDR2 SYDVKM. In DNA form, the CDR3 reads TGTGCCAGCTTGGGAGGAGGCAGCAATCAGCCCCAGCATTTT. This translates into CASLGGGSNQPQHF.

The chain uses TRBV5-1 and TRBJ1-4; D remains unclear. The V and J ends lost 6 bases and 4 bases respectively, with 13 bases between them. Germline V gene sequence: CDR1 SGHRS, CDR2 YFSETQ. This CDR3 has 14 residues. Written as DNA, the CDR3 is TGCGCCAGCATAAAAGGGTTAATTAATGAAAAACTGTTTTTT. Protein product: CASIKGLINEKLFF.